The 24 T cell receptor beta chains below come from one sample, sequenced in a study of blood T cell repertoires in COVID-19. Some clones are missing from TCRdb's copy, which holds only in-frame ones; the method was immunoSEQ multiplex PCR. The sample lists hundreds of thousands of clones, around 90% occurring once. Sequenced: PBMCs or T cells enriched from blood (not recorded which). These receptors were obtained from a woman aged 45-60 years who had recovered from COVID-19.

This sequence joins TRBV15 and TRBJ2-7; maybe TRBD1 (6 bases). The CDR3 is 14 amino acids. Germline loops: CDR1 LNHNV, CDR2 YYDKDF (reference sequence). Trimming took off 1 base at V and 4 bases at J, with 11 bases between the two ends. The CDR3 spells CATSRVGQGYEQYF. The CDR3 DNA reads as TGTGCCACCAGCAGAGTAGGTCAGGGGTACGAGCAGTACTTC. Full variable domain (missing parts from reference TRBV15 and TRBJ2-7): DAMVIQNPRYQVTQFGKPVTLSCSQTLNHNVMYWYQQKSSQAPKLLFHYYDKDFNNEADTPDNFQSRRPNTSFCFLDIRSPGLGDTAMYLCATSRVGQGYEQYFGPGTRLTVT.

This chain uses TRBV7-9 with TRBJ2-7, with D maybe TRBD1 (5 bases). The CDR3 is made up of 15 amino acids. The V gene lost 0 bases and the J gene lost 6 bases, with 15 bases spanning the gap. Germline V gives CDR1 SEHNR, CDR2 FQNEAQ (reference sequence). The CDR3 loop is CASSLAKGPVSEQYF. Written as DNA, the CDR3 is TGTGCCAGCAGCTTAGCGAAGGGGCCGGTCTCCGAGCAGTACTTC.

The sample holds one count of this clone. The V and J genes are TRBV11-2 and TRBJ2-1; no clear D gene. V was clipped by 5 bases and J by 2 bases, with 16 bases between them. The germline CDR1 and CDR2 sequences are SGHAT and FQNNGV. CDR3 length: 16 amino acids. In nucleotides, the CDR3 is TGTGCCAGCAGCACCTACCTAGGTACTACCTACAATGAGCAGTTCTTC. This encodes CASSTYLGTTYNEQFF.

The genes are TRBV4-1 and TRBJ1-2; D is perhaps TRBD1 (6 bases). Per germline, CDR1 MGHRA and CDR2 YSYEKL. The CDR3 loop spans 15 amino acids. Trimming took 5 bases from V and 6 from J, leaving 19 bases between them. The CDR3 nucleotides read TGCGCCAGCAGCTTCCGAGGACAGAAAGTAGATGGCTACACCTTC. Translating it yields CASSFRGQKVDGYTF.

This rearrangement joins TRBV5-1 to TRBJ1-2; the match to TRBD1 covers 8 bases. Per germline, CDR1 SGHRS and CDR2 YFSETQ. This CDR3 has 13 residues. With V trimmed by 5 bases and J by 7 bases, 7 bases remained unmatched. CDR3 nucleotide sequence: TGCGCCAGCAGGACAGGGGAGACCGGTGGCTACACCTTC. Encoded protein: CASRTGETGGYTF.

The chain employs TRBV18 and TRBJ1-4; D not certain. Germline lookup yields CDR1 KGHSH and CDR2 LQKENI. The CDR3 is 15 amino acids. Deletions cut 3 bases from V and 3 bases from J, with 11 bases between. The CDR3 region has the DNA TGTGCCAGCTCACCTCCGGGTCTAGCTAATGAAAAACTGTTTTTT. Translation gives CASSPPGLANEKLFF.

The DNA of the CDR3 is TGTGCCAGCAGTTTAGTACAGACGAACACTGAAGCTTTCTTT. This sequence encodes CASSLVQTNTEAFF. The rearrangement links TRBV28 to TRBJ1-1; D is unclear. Trimming removed 2 bases from V and 1 base from J, with 8 bases in between. The CDR3 is 14 amino acids. CDR1 MDHEN and CDR2 SYDVKM come from the germline V gene.

This sequence joins TRBV28 and TRBJ2-7, with 8 bases identical to TRBD1. The germline V gene encodes CDR1 MDHEN and CDR2 SYDVKM. The V gene end was trimmed by 1 base and the J gene end by 3 bases; junction bases not matched to a gene: 2. The CDR3 covers 14 residues. The CDR3 sequence is CASSLSGTGYEQYF. The CDR3 coding sequence is TGTGCCAGCAGTTTATCCGGGACAGGCTACGAGCAGTACTTC.

The CDR3 loop reads CASSLSRATEEFF. Here the CDR3 DNA reads TGTGCCAGCAGTTTGTCTCGAGCGACAGAAGAGTTCTTC. The V gene is TRBV12-3 or TRBV12-4, the J gene TRBJ2-1, with a tentative D call TRBD1 (5 bases). The CDR3 length is 13 residues. Trimming took 3 bases from V and 14 from J, leaving 17 bases between them.

There are a few counts of this clone. The chain uses TRBV28 and TRBJ1-1, with D possibly matching TRBD1 (6 bases). The CDR3 contains 15 residues. Trimming took 5 bases from V and 6 from J, leaving 19 bases between them. Germline V lookup: CDR1 MDHEN, CDR2 SYDVKM. The CDR3 DNA is TGTGCCAGCAGTACCATCACAGGGTGGAAGCCTGAAGCTTTCTTT. This encodes CASSTITGWKPEAFF.

The chain joins TRBV24-1 to TRBJ2-1, with no clear D. The germline V gene has CDR1 KGHDR and CDR2 SFDVKD. V was shortened by 0 bases and J by 7 bases, with 6 bases between the two germline ends. The CDR3 is made up of 13 amino acids. CDR3 DNA sequence: TGTGCCACCAGTGATTTGCACCGGAATGAGCAGTTCTTC. Amino acid sequence: CATSDLHRNEQFF.

CDR3 sequence (DNA): TGTGCCAGTAGTATGGGGACAGCCAGCGGTCAGCCCCAGCATTTT. Amino acid sequence: CASSMGTASGQPQHF. This chain links TRBV19 with TRBJ1-5; 7 positions agree with TRBD1. The CDR3 totals 15 residues. The ends lost 3 bases at V and 6 bases at J; junction bases unmatched: 8. Germline V gene data show CDR1 as LNHDA and CDR2 as SQIVND (reference sequence).

The rearrangement uses TRBV7-2 and TRBJ2-1; TRBD2 matches at 14 bases. The CDR3 spans 16 residues. The germline gives CDR1 SGHTA, CDR2 FQGNSA. Trimming removed 5 bases from V and 7 bases from J; junction bases left unmatched: 7. CDR3 in amino acids: CASSPRTSGRRNEQFF. The CDR3 DNA is TGTGCCAGCAGCCCGCGGACTAGCGGGAGGAGAAATGAGCAGTTCTTC. Complete variable domain (other parts from reference TRBV7-2 and TRBJ2-1): GAGVSQSPSNKVTEKGKDVELRCDPISGHTALYWYRQSLGQGLEFLIYFQGNSAPDKSGLPSDRFSAERTGGSVSTLTIQRTQQEDSAVYLCASSPRTSGRRNEQFFGPGTRLTVL.

CDR3 residues: CASSSGTGGNGYTF. In DNA form, the CDR3 reads TGTGCCAGCAGCTCAGGGACAGGGGGAAATGGCTACACCTTC. This rearrangement joins TRBV3-1 (or the pseudogene TRBV3-2) to TRBJ1-2; 11 bases line up with TRBD1. Germline CDR1 is LGHDT and CDR2 is YNNKEL (reference sequence). This CDR3 is 14 amino acids long. V dropped 5 bases and J dropped 6; count of bases not matched to a gene: 5.

The chain couples TRBV4-1 to TRBJ2-7; 7 bases line up with TRBD2. The CDR3 contains 17 residues. Germline V gene data show CDR1 as MGHRA and CDR2 as YSYEKL. Trimming at V came to 0 bases and at J to 0 bases, leaving 8 bases not matched to a gene. CDR3 nucleotide sequence: TGCGCCAGCAGCCAAGACCCCGGGACTACCAGCTCCTACGAGCAGTACTTC. This encodes CASSQDPGTTSSYEQYF.

The chain recombines TRBV6-5 with TRBJ2-3; weak D call: TRBD2 (5 bases). CDR1 is MNHEY and CDR2 is SVGAGI in the germline V gene. V was pared by 6 bases and J by 2 bases, with 12 bases between. The CDR3 runs to 14 residues. The CDR3, as DNA: TGTGCCAGCAGGGTACTAGGGCCCACAGATACGCAGTATTTT. It translates to CASRVLGPTDTQYF.

J is TRBJ1-6 and V is TRBV5-1, with D maybe TRBD1 (6 bases). Germline values: CDR1 SGHRS, CDR2 YFSETQ. The CDR3 totals 16 residues. V lost 4 bases and J lost 10, with 21 bases in between. The CDR3 is CASSQTFTGKGSPLHF. CDR3 coding DNA: TGCGCCAGCAGCCAAACCTTTACAGGGAAGGGATCACCCCTCCACTTT. The complete variable domain, with remaining parts taken from reference TRBV5-1 and TRBJ1-6, reads KAGVTQTPRYLIKTRGQQVTLSCSPISGHRSVSWYQQTPGQGLQFLFEYFSETQRNKGNFPGRFSGRQFSNSRSEMNVSTLELGDSALYLCASSQTFTGKGSPLHFGNGTRLTVT.

The chain is built from TRBV6-5 and TRBJ2-7; possibly TRBD1 for D (5 bases). V dropped 0 bases and J dropped 6 bases, with 15 bases sitting between them. The germline gives CDR1 MNHEY, CDR2 SVGAGI. The CDR3 totals 15 residues. The CDR3 is CASSYSIGQGREQYF. As DNA, the CDR3 is TGTGCCAGCAGTTACTCGATTGGCCAGGGTCGCGAGCAGTACTTC.

This rearrangement joins TRBV11-2 to TRBJ1-3; D is unresolved. Trimming stripped 4 bases from V and 4 bases from J, with 11 bases between. Germline V gene sequence: CDR1 SGHAT, CDR2 FQNNGV. This CDR3 spans 14 amino acids. CDR3 residues: CASSSQPAGNTIYF. DNA of the CDR3: TGTGCCAGCAGCTCCCAGCCAGCGGGAAACACCATATATTTT.

The V call is TRBV2, the J call TRBJ2-1; D is undetermined. Germline V gives CDR1 SNHLY, CDR2 FYNNEI. V gave up 4 bases and J gave up 4 bases, with 14 bases separating them. The CDR3 consists of 15 residues. The CDR3 region is CASSVGQARYNEQFF. CDR3 nucleotide sequence: TGTGCCAGCAGTGTAGGTCAGGCCAGATACAATGAGCAGTTCTTC.

The CDR3 DNA follows: TGTGCCAGCAGCTTAATTCCGGGACTCCCTAATGAGCAGTTCTTC. This codes for CASSLIPGLPNEQFF. The chain joins TRBV11-2 to TRBJ2-1; possible D gene TRBD2, 6 bases. Germline V gene lookup returns CDR1 SGHAT and CDR2 FQNNGV. This CDR3 comprises 15 residues. The ends were cut back, 2 bases at V and 7 bases at J, with 15 bases in the middle.

The V and J genes are TRBV6-6 and TRBJ2-3; 7 bases map to TRBD1. The CDR3 has 17 amino acids. CDR1 MNHNY and CDR2 SVGAGI come from the germline V gene (reference sequence). The V and J ends lost 6 bases and 6 bases, in that order; junction bases with no gene match: 18. CDR3 amino acids: CASSRRSPGQSGDTQYF. CDR3 nucleotide sequence: TGTGCCAGCAGCCGACGATCACCGGGACAGTCCGGGGATACGCAGTATTTT.

The gene calls are TRBV27 and TRBJ1-5; 9 nucleotides line up with TRBD1. The length of the CDR3 is 16 residues. Germline values: CDR1 MNHEY, CDR2 SMNVEV (reference sequence). The trim removed 4 bases at V and 3 bases at J, leaving 7 bases unmatched. The DNA for the CDR3 is TGTGCCAGCAGTTCGCGGACAGGGGAAGCCAATCAGCCCCAGCATTTT. Its protein product is CASSSRTGEANQPQHF.

In DNA form, the CDR3 reads TGCGCCAGCAGCTTGGGGGCGGGAGGGCCGTCATATGAGCAGTTCTTC. Translating gives CASSLGAGGPSYEQFF. The chain is built from TRBV5-1 and TRBJ2-1; 9 nucleotides agree with TRBD2. This CDR3 has 16 amino acids. The junction had 9 bases not matched to a gene; V was cut back by 0 bases and J by 8 bases. The germline V gene has CDR1 SGHRS and CDR2 YFSETQ. The variable domain in full, with the rest retrieved from reference TRBV5-1 and TRBJ2-1, is KAGVTQTPRYLIKTRGQQVTLSCSPISGHRSVSWYQQTPGQGLQFLFEYFSETQRNKGNFPGRFSGRQFSNSRSEMNVSTLELGDSALYLCASSLGAGGPSYEQFFGPGTRLTVL.